A selection of T cell receptor beta chains follows, all from one sample in a study of radiation and T cells in renal cell carcinoma. Clones were sequenced by immunoSEQ multiplex PCR, and TCRdb holds only the in-frame ones, with some missing. The sample yields around 140,000 clones, approximately 87% seen once. The sample was blood, taken from a patient whose treatment included radiotherapy and nephrectomy. These TCRs come from a woman between 45 and 60 years old with renal cell carcinoma. Both conserved end residues are part of each CDR3. A D gene is named only where the DNA matches it firmly. Expanded clones get a size class; other rows say once, few or many, or leave the size out.

V: TRBV27
size: -
D: -
J: TRBJ1-4
DNA: TGTGCCAGCAGTTTCCGGACGGCAACTAATGAAAAACTGTTTTTT
CDR3: CASSFRTATNEKLFF

V: TRBV10-3
size: -
D: TRBD2
J: TRBJ2-2
DNA: TGTGCCATCCCATTACGGGGGGAAAATCCGAACACCGGGGAGCTGTTTTTT
CDR3: CAIPLRGENPNTGELFF

V: TRBV5-1
size: -
D: -
J: TRBJ1-4
DNA: TGCGCCAGTAGGACAGACGCAACTAATGAAAAACTGTTTTTT
CDR3: CASRTDATNEKLFF

V: TRBV5-6
size: -
D: TRBD1
J: TRBJ1-6
DNA: TGTGCCAGCAGTGGTACCGGGACAGGGACCCATAATTCACCCCTCCACTTT
CDR3: CASSGTGTGTHNSPLHF

V: TRBV5-1
size: few
D: -
J: TRBJ2-7
DNA: TGCGCCAGCAGGGATCCCTCCTACGAGCAGTACTTC
CDR3: CASRDPSYEQYF

V: TRBV10-3
size: -
D: TRBD1
J: TRBJ1-5
DNA: TGTGCCATCAGTGAGCCGGGACAGTTCAATCAGCCCCAGCATTTT
CDR3: CAISEPGQFNQPQHF

V: TRBV4-1
size: once
D: -
J: TRBJ2-5
DNA: TGCGCCAGCAGCCAAGAGGTCGGGGGAGTGGAGACCCAGTACTTC
CDR3: CASSQEVGGVETQYF

V: TRBV19
size: -
D: -
J: TRBJ2-1
DNA: TGTGCCAGTACTCCGAGGTGGCTGGATGAGCAGTTCTTC
CDR3: CASTPRWLDEQFF

V: TRBV11-2
size: once
D: -
J: TRBJ1-6
DNA: TGTGCCAGCAGCTTAGATCGGGATTCACCCCTCCACTTT
CDR3: CASSLDRDSPLHF

V: TRBV5-4
size: once
D: TRBD1
J: TRBJ2-7
DNA: TGTGCCAGCAGCTCGACAGGGGCCTACGAGCAGTACTTC
CDR3: CASSSTGAYEQYF

V: TRBV11-3
size: -
D: -
J: TRBJ2-1
DNA: TGTGCCAGCAGCCGAACGGTACACCAGCAGTTCTTC
CDR3: CASSRTVHQQFF

V: TRBV19
size: -
D: -
J: TRBJ1-2
DNA: TGTGCTTGCCGGGACCCAGGGATAGGCGGCTACACCTTC
CDR3: CACRDPGIGGYTF

V: TRBV10-3
size: -
D: TRBD2
J: TRBJ2-5
DNA: TGTGCCATCAGTGGGACTAGCGGAGACTCAGTAAAGACCCAGTACTTC
CDR3: CAISGTSGDSVKTQYF

V: TRBV5-1
size: -
D: -
J: TRBJ2-1
DNA: TGCGCCAGCAGCTTGGCGTCTGAGCAGTTCTTC
CDR3: CASSLASEQFF

V: TRBV7-2
size: -
D: -
J: TRBJ1-5
DNA: TGTGCCAGCAGCTTAGGAGCGGATCAGCCCCAGCATTTT
CDR3: CASSLGADQPQHF

V: TRBV5-1
size: -
D: -
J: TRBJ1-2
DNA: TGCGCCAGCAGCTTGCAAGGAGCCGATGGCTACACCTTC
CDR3: CASSLQGADGYTF

V: TRBV19
size: few
D: -
J: TRBJ1-6
DNA: TGTGCCACCAGAGGGTACATTGATTCACCCCTCCACTTT
CDR3: CATRGYIDSPLHF

V: TRBV5-4
size: once
D: TRBD2
J: TRBJ2-7
DNA: TGTGCCAGCAGCTTGCAGGCTAGCGGCTCCTACGAGCAGTACTTC
CDR3: CASSLQASGSYEQYF

V: TRBV5-6
size: once
D: -
J: TRBJ1-2
DNA: TGTGCCAGCAGCTTGGACAGGGCTGGCTACACCTTC
CDR3: CASSLDRAGYTF

V: TRBV5-6
size: -
D: TRBD1
J: TRBJ1-5
DNA: TGTGCCAGCAGCTTGCGGCTAGGGGGCGCGGGTCAGCCCCAGCATTTT
CDR3: CASSLRLGGAGQPQHF

V: TRBV27
size: -
D: TRBD1
J: TRBJ1-3
DNA: TGTGCCAGCAGTTCGTTGAAGGGACAGCAACCTTCTGGAAACACCATATATTTT
CDR3: CASSSLKGQQPSGNTIYF

V: TRBV7-2
size: few
D: -
J: TRBJ1-5
DNA: TGTGCCAGCAGCTCCTATAGCAATCAGCCCCAGCATTTT
CDR3: CASSSYSNQPQHF

V: TRBV6-5
size: -
D: -
J: TRBJ1-5
DNA: TGTGCCAGCAGTCGGGACGGGGGGAATCAGCCCCAGCATTTT
CDR3: CASSRDGGNQPQHF

V: TRBV4-2
size: -
D: -
J: TRBJ2-6
DNA: TGTGCCAGCAGCCAAGAGAGGTTGTCTGGGGCCAACGTCCTGACTTTC
CDR3: CASSQERLSGANVLTF

V: TRBV2
size: -
D: -
J: TRBJ1-5
DNA: TGTGCCAGCAGTGCGCTGGGGTATAGCAATCAGCCCCAGCATTTT
CDR3: CASSALGYSNQPQHF

V: TRBV7-9
size: -
D: -
J: TRBJ2-7
DNA: TGTGCCAGCAGCTCAATTATAGCATACGAGCAGTACTTC
CDR3: CASSSIIAYEQYF

V: TRBV10-3
size: -
D: TRBD1
J: TRBJ1-2
DNA: TGTGCCATCAGTGGGACAGGTCAAGACTACACCTTC
CDR3: CAISGTGQDYTF

V: TRBV9
size: -
D: -
J: TRBJ2-7
DNA: TGTGCCAGCAGCGTAGTAGACGGACGGGACGAGCAGTACTTC
CDR3: CASSVVDGRDEQYF

V: TRBV18
size: -
D: TRBD2
J: TRBJ2-7
DNA: TGTGCCAGCCGCCGGACTAGCGGGAGACTTCCCCCCTCCGAGCAGTACTTC
CDR3: CASRRTSGRLPPSEQYF

V: TRBV9
size: -
D: -
J: TRBJ2-6
DNA: TGTGCCAGCAGCAGGAATAGGTTACAGGAATCCTCTGGGGCCAACGTCCTGACTTTC
CDR3: CASSRNRLQESSGANVLTF

V: TRBV19
size: -
D: TRBD1
J: TRBJ2-7
DNA: TGTGCCAGTAGTATACGCAGGGGGCAGGACGAGCAGTACTTC
CDR3: CASSIRRGQDEQYF

V: TRBV5-1
size: once
D: -
J: TRBJ1-1
DNA: TGCGCCAGCAGCTTGGCCTCAGAGAACACTGAAGCTTTCTTT
CDR3: CASSLASENTEAFF

V: TRBV4-1
size: -
D: TRBD2
J: TRBJ2-7
DNA: TGCGCCAGCAGCCAGGGGGGGGGCGAGCAGTACTTC
CDR3: CASSQGGGEQYF

V: TRBV5-4
size: once
D: TRBD1
J: TRBJ2-4
DNA: TGTGCCAGCAGCTTGGCAGGGGGCCAAAACATTCAGTACTTC
CDR3: CASSLAGGQNIQYF

V: TRBV28
size: -
D: -
J: TRBJ1-5
DNA: TGTGCCAGCAGTTCTCCGGAGGCCCAGCATTTT
CDR3: CASSSPEAQHF

V: TRBV19
size: -
D: TRBD1
J: TRBJ2-2
DNA: TGTGCCAGTAGTGTGGGGACAGGATCCCCGAACACCGGGGAGCTGTTTTTT
CDR3: CASSVGTGSPNTGELFF

V: TRBV28
size: -
D: -
J: TRBJ1-4
DNA: TGTGCCAGCAGTTTAAATGAAAAACTGTTTTTT
CDR3: CASSLNEKLFF

V: TRBV5-1
size: -
D: TRBD1
J: TRBJ2-7
DNA: TGCGCCAGCAGCTTGGCGCAGGGGGTTATCTACGAGCAGTACTTC
CDR3: CASSLAQGVIYEQYF

V: TRBV7-2
size: -
D: -
J: TRBJ2-7
DNA: TGTGCCAGCAACACCGGGAACTCCTACGAGCAGTACTTC
CDR3: CASNTGNSYEQYF

V: TRBV27
size: -
D: -
J: TRBJ2-7
DNA: TGTGCCAGCAGTTTTTCACAGGGCCCCTACGAGCAGTACTTC
CDR3: CASSFSQGPYEQYF

V: TRBV6-6
size: few
D: TRBD1
J: TRBJ2-2
DNA: TGTGCCAGCAAACAGGGGGACGCCGGGGAGCTGTTTTTT
CDR3: CASKQGDAGELFF

V: TRBV5-1
size: -
D: -
J: TRBJ2-2
DNA: TGCGCCAGCAGCGGAGACACTTCGGTCACCGGGGAGCTGTTTTTT
CDR3: CASSGDTSVTGELFF

V: TRBV10-3
size: -
D: TRBD2
J: TRBJ2-3
DNA: TGTGCCATCAGTGAGTCGGGTAGCCTAGCGGAGGGCACAGATACGCAGTATTTT
CDR3: CAISESGSLAEGTDTQYF

V: TRBV6-5
size: -
D: TRBD1
J: TRBJ1-2
DNA: TGTGCCAGCAGTTATTTCGGGGACAGGGATGGCTATGGCTACACCTTC
CDR3: CASSYFGDRDGYGYTF

V: TRBV15
size: -
D: -
J: TRBJ1-2
DNA: TGTGCCACCAGCAGAGACAGGACAGACTATGGCTACACCTTC
CDR3: CATSRDRTDYGYTF

V: TRBV30
size: -
D: -
J: TRBJ1-2
DNA: TGTGCCTGGATGAGGGATTCGGATGGCTACACCTTC
CDR3: CAWMRDSDGYTF

V: TRBV7-9
size: once
D: -
J: TRBJ2-5
DNA: TGTGCCAGCAGCTTACCGACTACGGAAGCCCAGTACTTC
CDR3: CASSLPTTEAQYF

V: TRBV4-3
size: -
D: -
J: TRBJ2-2
DNA: TGCGCCAGCAGCCTGGGGCCCTCCGGGAGCACCGGGGAGCTGTTTTTT
CDR3: CASSLGPSGSTGELFF

V: TRBV10-3
size: -
D: -
J: TRBJ2-2
DNA: TGTGCCATCAGTGAGTCGGTAGCGGCGAACACCGGGGAGCTGTTTTTT
CDR3: CAISESVAANTGELFF

V: TRBV4-1
size: -
D: TRBD2
J: TRBJ2-7
DNA: TGCGCCAGCAGCCAAGCTCCCGGGACTAGCGGGATCTACGAGCAGTACTTC
CDR3: CASSQAPGTSGIYEQYF

V: TRBV7-9
size: -
D: -
J: TRBJ1-1
DNA: TGTGCCAGCAGCTTAACAGGGAACACTGAAGCTTTCTTT
CDR3: CASSLTGNTEAFF

V: TRBV19
size: -
D: TRBD1
J: TRBJ1-3
DNA: TGTGCCAGTAGTATGACAGGGTATCGTGGAAACACCATATATTTT
CDR3: CASSMTGYRGNTIYF